The T cell receptor beta chain described here comes from a study of neurological immune-mediated disorders. The CDR3 is 14 amino acids. Germline assignment: CDR1 SGHRS and CDR2 YFSETQ. V lost 0 bases and J lost 4; bases outside the gene matches: 3. TCRdb re-called the 5' RACE reads through MiXCR, storing one row per CDR3 protein. The sample lists about 55,000 distinct CDR3 sequences; roughly 3.5% were seen once. The sample holds many counts of this clonotype. J is TRBJ2-7 and V is TRBV5-1; 8 positions agree with TRBD1. The TCR comes from a young man with multiple sclerosis. The sample was PBMCs. The CDR3 region is CASSLAGGMYEQYF. In DNA, the CDR3 is TGCGCCAGCAGCTTGGCAGGGGGCATGTACGAGCAGTACTTC.